This T cell receptor (beta chain) appears in the sequencing data of a study of cytomegalovirus exposure and HLA in healthy donors. With respect to this clone: The antigen remains undetermined.

Germline V gives CDR1 LNHDA, CDR2 SQIVND (reference sequence). V gave up 5 bases and J gave up 9 bases; unmatched junction bases: 8. The CDR3 length is 13 residues. Whole-study findings and limits: Most TCR beta V segments were productive about 87% or about 30% of the time in an earlier analysis.

The study ran its PCR with 60 Vbeta and 13 Jbeta primers. The assay was immunoSEQ multiplex PCR, and TCRdb's table has in-frame clones only and misses some. The sample records around 180,000 clones, about three quarters being singletons. Sequencing was performed on PBMCs. This rearrangement joins TRBV19 to TRBJ1-2, with 8 bases lining up with TRBD1. The origin of this receptor is a middle-aged woman in good health and CMV-seronegative. For the CDR3, the DNA is TGTGCCAGTAGTCTGGGGACAGGTTTTAGCTACACCTTC. Its protein is CASSLGTGFSYTF.